This T cell receptor beta chain is from a study of control samples from healthy donors and cancer patients. The CDR3 totals 12 residues. The germline V gene has CDR1 ENHRY and CDR2 SYGVKD. Unmatched junction bases numbered 2, after V lost 7 bases and J lost 5 bases. Sequenced by immunoSEQ multiplex PCR; TCRdb stores in-frame clones only, minus some. The sample lists around 41,000 clones; around four fifths were seen once. The chain is built from TRBV10-3 and TRBJ1-1, with TRBD1 matching over 9 bases. The TCR was taken from an older woman with lung cancer. Sequenced sample: PBMCs. CDR3 nucleotide sequence: TGTGCCATCACCGGGACAGGGACTGAAGCTTTCTTT. Translation gives CAITGTGTEAFF.